The entry that follows covers one T cell receptor beta chain sequence. Its antigen is still unknown. This sample is part of a study of TIL therapy for anti-PD-1-resistant metastatic lung cancer. Study context: Tumors carried a median about 1.5 non-synonymous mutations per megabase. General study points: Many TIL product clones were absent from baseline tumor, suggesting clonal contraction.

The time point is: pre-treatment sample, taken before nivolumab and TIL therapy. Pleural nodules or supraclavicular lymph nodes made up most of the excised metastases sampled. Enrollment ran from late 2017 to early 2020. The libraries were made with immunoSEQ v3. TCRdb's table, derived via immunoSEQ multiplex PCR, lists solely in-frame clones and lacks some. Here the sample spans more than 90,000 clones, 50% to 70% being singletons. The germline V gene has CDR1 MNHEY and CDR2 SMNVEV (reference sequence). Trimming left V 5 bases short and J 0 bases short, with 16 bases between. This CDR3 spans 17 amino acids.

The specimen comprised tumor tissue, sampled at baseline. This clonotype was sampled from a person aged 25-79 years with non-small cell lung cancer. The V and J genes are TRBV27 and TRBJ2-2; maybe TRBD1 (6 bases). This CDR3 is CASSKLRTASNTGELFF. The CDR3 coding sequence is TGTGCCAGCAGTAAACTACGGACAGCTTCGAACACCGGGGAGCTGTTTTTT.